These 27 T cell receptor beta chains came from one sample sequenced in a study of PD-1 blockade in mismatch repair-deficient tumors. Repertoires were generated with immunoSEQ multiplex PCR, while TCRdb's copy carries only in-frame clones and drops some. The table has about 68,000 clones, around four fifths seen once; the top ten hold 4.5% to 7%. The material sequenced was peripheral blood, taken 2 weeks after starting pembrolizumab. These receptor sequences come from an adult with mismatch repair-deficient cancer.

V is TRBV14 and J is TRBJ2-4, with D unresolved. Germline CDR1 and CDR2: SGHDN and FVKESK. CDR3 length: 13 amino acids. Trimming cost V 4 bases and J 6 bases, with 10 bases left between them. The chain's CDR3 is CASSPFLGNIQYF. DNA of the CDR3: TGTGCCAGCAGCCCCTTCCTTGGAAACATTCAGTACTTC.

This clone was counted a single time. The chain is built from TRBV6-6 and TRBJ2-1; a weak D match, TRBD1 (6 bases). Trimming took 6 bases from V and 8 from J, leaving 14 bases between them. This CDR3 has 13 amino acids. Per the germline V gene, CDR1 is MNHNY and CDR2 is SVGAGI (reference sequence). The CDR3 sequence is CASSRGPKDEQFF. CDR3 DNA: TGTGCCAGCAGCAGGGGTCCAAAGGATGAGCAGTTCTTC.

This chain connects TRBV15 to TRBJ1-1; D unclear. Germline lookup yields CDR1 LNHNV and CDR2 YYDKDF (reference sequence). CDR3 length: 13 residues. V lost 5 bases and J 7 bases, leaving 14 bases between the germline ends. CDR3 loop: CATSESVEVEAFF. As DNA, the CDR3 is TGTGCCACCAGCGAAAGCGTCGAGGTTGAAGCTTTCTTT.

The chain has TRBV5-6 and TRBJ2-1, with 7 bases lining up with TRBD2. Germline V CDR1 and CDR2: SGHDT, YYEEEE. V lost 4 bases to trimming and J lost 3 bases; unmatched junction nucleotides: 16. This CDR3 is built from 18 residues. CDR3 nucleotide sequence: TGTGCCAGCAGCCCAATGAAATTAGCGGGCCCTCTCTACAATGAGCAGTTCTTC. It is translated as CASSPMKLAGPLYNEQFF. Supplemented by reference TRBV5-6 and TRBJ2-1, the full variable domain reads DAGVTQSPTHLIKTRGQQVTLRCSPKSGHDTVSWYQQALGQGPQFIFQYYEEEERQRGNFPDRFSGHQFPNYSSELNVNALLLGDSALYLCASSPMKLAGPLYNEQFFGPGTRLTVL.

This clone appeared a few times. The chain links TRBV30 to TRBJ1-1, with 7 bases identical to TRBD1. Trimming cost V 4 bases and J 5 bases; bases outside gene matches: 13. The CDR3 covers 15 residues. Germline values: CDR1 GTSNPN, CDR2 SVGIG (reference sequence). The CDR3 DNA reads TGTGCCTGGACCAGGGGAAACAGGGGACTGACTGAAGCTTTCTTT. As protein: CAWTRGNRGLTEAFF. The full variable domain, with the rest looked up from reference TRBV30 and TRBJ1-1, is SQTIHQWPATLVQPVGSPLSLECTVEGTSNPNLYWYRQAAGRGLQLLFYSVGIGQISSEVPQNLSASRPQDRQFILSSKKLLLSDSGFYLCAWTRGNRGLTEAFFGQGTRLTVV.

This rearrangement joins TRBV6-5 to TRBJ2-1, with D possibly being TRBD2 (6 bases). Trimming left V 5 bases short and J 9 bases short, with 20 bases between. The CDR3 has 15 residues. The germline V gene has CDR1 MNHEY and CDR2 SVGAGI. The CDR3 reads CASSPRGGILGEQFF. The CDR3 DNA reads TGTGCCAGCAGTCCCCGGGGCGGGATCCTAGGTGAGCAGTTCTTC.

The V call is TRBV30, the J call TRBJ2-2; 7 nucleotides align to TRBD2. Germline CDR1 reads GTSNPN; CDR2 reads SVGIG (reference sequence). CDR3 size: 17 residues. With V trimmed by 5 bases and J by 2 bases, 14 bases remained unmatched. CDR3 nucleotides: TGTGCCTGGGGGTTTTCGTCTAGCGGCTCTAACACCGGGGAGCTGTTTTTT. Translation: CAWGFSSSGSNTGELFF.

The chain joins TRBV19 to TRBJ2-1, with D possibly being TRBD1 or TRBD2 (5 bases each). Per the germline V gene, CDR1 is LNHDA and CDR2 is SQIVND (reference sequence). The CDR3 runs 14 residues. V lost 2 bases, J lost 9 bases, and 14 bases lay in between. The CDR3 here is CASSIRGDGLEQFF. The CDR3 DNA reads TGTGCCAGTAGTATAAGAGGGGATGGGCTTGAGCAGTTCTTC.

This clone showed up many times. The V gene is TRBV6-6, the J gene TRBJ2-7; D ambiguous. This CDR3 is built from 12 residues. Germline V gene data show CDR1 as MNHNY and CDR2 as SVGAGI (reference sequence). The germline V and J ends were trimmed by 5 bases and 0 bases, with 5 bases remaining between them. CDR3 residues: CASSPSSYEQYF. The CDR3 nucleotides read TGTGCCAGCAGTCCAAGCTCCTACGAGCAGTACTTC.

As DNA, the CDR3 is TGTGCCATCAGTGAGTCGTTTAGCGGGAACTACAATGAGCAGTTCTTC. This sequence encodes CAISESFSGNYNEQFF. The chain uses TRBV10-3 and TRBJ2-1; 8 bases agree with TRBD2. Germline-derived CDR1 and CDR2 are ENHRY and SYGVKD. Germline trimming cut 0 bases from V and 3 bases from J; bases unmatched to any gene: 4. This CDR3 comprises 16 residues.

The rearrangement uses TRBV10-3 and TRBJ2-3; no definite D call. The CDR3 loop spans 16 amino acids. Trimming stripped 2 bases from V and 0 bases from J, with 12 bases between. Germline lookup yields CDR1 ENHRY and CDR2 SYGVKD. The CDR3 sequence: CAISEVGLTSTDTQYF. DNA of the CDR3: TGTGCCATCAGTGAGGTCGGCCTTACTAGCACAGATACGCAGTATTTT.

The gene calls are TRBV7-9 and TRBJ1-1; D remains unclear. The germline gives CDR1 SEHNR, CDR2 FQNEAQ (reference sequence). V gave up 4 bases and J gave up 10 bases, with 22 bases separating them. The CDR3 has 15 amino acids. In nucleotides, the CDR3 is TGTGCCAGCAGCTCCGTTTGGGCCAGGCCGTTGGGAGCTTTCTTT. This codes for CASSSVWARPLGAFF.

There are a few counts of this clone. The genes are TRBV30 and TRBJ2-7, with 13 bases aligning to TRBD2. Looked up from germline, CDR1 is GTSNPN and CDR2 is SVGIG (reference sequence). V gave up 4 bases and J gave up 6 bases; unmatched junction bases: 9. The CDR3 has 15 amino acids. The CDR3 sequence: CAWIRGLAGVGEQYF. For the CDR3, the DNA is TGTGCCTGGATCCGCGGACTAGCGGGAGTCGGCGAGCAGTACTTC.

A few counts support this clone. This chain uses TRBV5-1 with TRBJ1-1; TRBD1 matches 12 bases. Trimming removed 4 bases from V and 0 bases from J; junction bases left unmatched: 4. The CDR3 spans 16 residues. In germline, CDR1 is SGHRS, CDR2 YFSETQ. CDR3 residues: CASSQGTGGLNTEAFF. The CDR3 DNA sequence: TGCGCCAGCAGCCAAGGGACAGGGGGCTTGAACACTGAAGCTTTCTTT.

The genes are TRBV4-1 and TRBJ2-1; no reliable D call. The germline V gene encodes CDR1 MGHRA and CDR2 YSYEKL. The CDR3 is 13 residues long. V lost 5 bases to trimming and J lost 4 bases, with 9 bases between them. The CDR3 reads CASSYNPYNEQFF. CDR3 sequence (DNA): TGCGCCAGCAGCTACAACCCTTACAATGAGCAGTTCTTC.

The chain couples TRBV19 to TRBJ1-5, with TRBD1 matching 7 bases. The germline V gene has CDR1 LNHDA and CDR2 SQIVND (reference sequence). CDR3 length: 17 amino acids. V shed 0 bases, J shed 1 base, and the junction held 6 bases outside the gene matches. The CDR3: CASSIESSTGSNQPQHF. CDR3 sequence (DNA): TGTGCCAGTAGTATAGAGTCCTCGACAGGGAGCAATCAGCCCCAGCATTTT.

CDR3 sequence: CASSPGQMNTEAFF. The CDR3 region has the DNA TGTGCCAGTAGTCCAGGACAGATGAACACTGAAGCTTTCTTT. The chain uses TRBV19 and TRBJ1-1, with D possibly matching TRBD1 (6 bases). This CDR3 comprises 14 residues. The germline V gene has CDR1 LNHDA and CDR2 SQIVND (reference sequence). V was trimmed by 5 bases and J by 0 bases, leaving 10 bases between them.

J is TRBJ2-6 and V is TRBV27; a weak D match, TRBD1 (6 bases). V lost 3 bases, J lost 0 bases, and 15 bases lay in between. Germline V gene sequence: CDR1 MNHEY, CDR2 SMNVEV (reference sequence). The CDR3 sequence is 18 residues long. DNA for the CDR3: TGTGCCAGCAGTTTGGGGGCCATTGGGGTCTCTGGGGCCAACGTCCTGACTTTC. This sequence encodes CASSLGAIGVSGANVLTF.

J is TRBJ1-5 and V is TRBV9; the D is unclear. With 0 bases removed from V and 6 bases from J, the gap between germline ends came to 10 bases. Germline V lookup: CDR1 SGDLS, CDR2 YYNGEE. The CDR3 loop spans 14 amino acids. CDR3 residues: CASSVDNQFQPQHF. In DNA, the CDR3 is TGTGCCAGCAGCGTAGATAATCAGTTTCAGCCCCAGCATTTT.

The chain is built from TRBV6-5 and TRBJ1-1; D ambiguous. Germline V gene data show CDR1 as MNHEY and CDR2 as SVGAGI. V shed 6 bases and J shed 7 bases, with 6 bases lying between them. The CDR3 extends over 10 amino acids. Here the CDR3 DNA reads TGTGCCAGCAGGTTCAGTGAAGCTTTCTTT. Encoded protein: CASRFSEAFF.

This clone occurred a few times. The chain recombines TRBV7-9 with TRBJ2-2; 7 nucleotides match TRBD1. Germline CDR1 SEHNR, CDR2 FQNEAQ (reference sequence). V was pared by 5 bases and J by 5 bases, with 5 bases of the junction left unmatched. The CDR3 has 14 residues. In DNA form, the CDR3 reads TGTGCCAGCAGCCGGGACAGCGGTACCGGGGAGCTGTTTTTT. As protein: CASSRDSGTGELFF.

The CDR3, as DNA: TGTGCCAGCAGCACGACAGGGATCTATGGCTACACCTTC. Amino acids: CASSTTGIYGYTF. V and J are TRBV6-5 and TRBJ1-2; 7 bases align to TRBD1. CDR1 is MNHEY and CDR2 is SVGAGI in the germline V gene. This CDR3 contains 13 residues. The V segment lost 6 bases and the J segment 4 bases; nucleotides outside the gene matches: 5.

Of note for this clone: The junction departs from germline at one end; a sequencing error may be responsible. The gene calls are TRBV6-1 and TRBJ2-5; D remains ambiguous. This CDR3 is built from 13 residues. CDR1 and CDR2 from the germline V gene are MNHNS and SASEGT. The CDR3 is CASSEALPALSDF. The CDR3 nucleotides read TGTGCCAGCAGTGAAGCGCTTCCGGCCCTAAGTGACTTC.

V gene TRBV5-4 combines with J gene TRBJ1-4; 7 bases match TRBD1. The germline gives CDR1 SGHNT, CDR2 YYREEE (reference sequence). This CDR3 is built from 16 residues. Losses at the gene ends were 2 bases for V and 3 bases for J; bases not matched to a gene: 7. The CDR3 DNA is TGTGCCAGCAGCTTCGGCAGGGGGAGAGCTAATGAAAAACTGTTTTTT. It specifies CASSFGRGRANEKLFF.

The chain recombines TRBV6-5 with TRBJ2-6; D unresolved. The CDR3 sequence is 13 residues long. With 5 bases removed from V and 4 bases from J, the gap between germline ends came to 6 bases. Germline CDR1 and CDR2: MNHEY and SVGAGI. DNA for the CDR3: TGTGCCAGCAGTGCGAGCGGGGCCAACGTCCTGACTTTC. This encodes CASSASGANVLTF.

The chain carries TRBV9 and TRBJ2-7; 8 bases match TRBD2. Losses at the gene ends were 0 bases for V and 0 bases for J; bases not matched to a gene: 2. In germline, CDR1 is SGDLS, CDR2 YYNGEE. The CDR3 runs to 15 residues. CDR3 nucleotides: TGTGCCAGCAGCGTAGCGGGAGGGCCCTCCTACGAGCAGTACTTC. Residues: CASSVAGGPSYEQYF.

This clone has more than one count but fewer than ten. CDR3 DNA sequence: TGCGCCAGCAGCCCGGGACAGGGGGCGCGGGAGCAGTTCTTC. Translating it yields CASSPGQGAREQFF. The chain joins TRBV5-1 to TRBJ2-1, with 12 bases aligning to TRBD1. CDR1 SGHRS and CDR2 YFSETQ come from the germline V gene. The J segment lost 10 bases and the V segment lost 4 bases, leaving 6 bases of the junction unmatched. The CDR3 runs 14 residues.